These 6 T cell receptor beta chains were all obtained from the same sample, sequenced in a study of human T cells and chemical hapten exposure. Indicated time point: patch test 1, 2 weeks after DPC sensitization. Treatment denoted: therapeutic diphenylcyclopropenone sensitization with weekly scalp DPC. MiXCR was run by TCRdb on the RACE reads, yielding one entry per CDR3 protein. This table has under 85,000 distinct CDR3 sequences, approximately 10% appearing once. Specimen: whole blood, collected in connection with sensitization to the hapten diphenylcyclopropenone (DPC). These receptor sequences come from a woman in her forties or fifties with alopecia areata. Some clones in this sample may be carry-over from other donors' samples.

In its sample, this clonotype was seen a few times. V is TRBV25-1 and J is TRBJ1-3; tentatively, D is TRBD1 (6 bases). The CDR3 totals 14 residues. Germline V gene data show CDR1 as MGHDK and CDR2 as SYGVNS. V gave up 2 bases and J gave up 5 bases, with 10 bases separating them. The CDR3 nucleotides are TGTGCCAGCAGTGAACCACAGGGAAGAAACACCATATATTTT. Residues: CASSEPQGRNTIYF.

This clonotype showed up just a few times. V and J are TRBV28 and TRBJ2-3; tentatively, D is TRBD1 (6 bases). V gave up 7 bases and J gave up 0 bases, with 14 bases separating them. CDR3 length: 15 residues. CDR1 MDHEN and CDR2 SYDVKM come from the germline V gene. The CDR3 region is CASTLSGASTDTQYF. The CDR3 bases are TGTGCCAGCACCCTTTCAGGGGCCAGCACAGATACGCAGTATTTT.

V gene TRBV7-8 combines with J gene TRBJ2-3, with D hard to call. Germline V gene data show CDR1 as SGHVS and CDR2 as FQNEAQ. CDR3 length: 13 amino acids. The V end was cut by 5 bases, the J end by 0 bases, with 6 bases between. CDR3 sequence reads: CASSLYSTDTQYF. CDR3 bases: TGTGCCAGCAGCCTGTATAGCACAGATACGCAGTATTTT.

The V call is TRBV7-3, the J call TRBJ1-5; D perhaps matches TRBD1 (6 bases). The CDR3 is made up of 13 amino acids. Trimming cost V 0 bases and J 7 bases, with 7 bases left between them. Germline V gene lookup returns CDR1 SGHTA and CDR2 FQGTGA. The CDR3 DNA sequence: TGTGCCAGCAGCTTAACCGGGGGCCAGCCCCAGCATTTT. It codes for CASSLTGGQPQHF.

The table lists this clonotype with a few counts. The chain carries TRBV7-2 and TRBJ2-3; maybe TRBD1 (6 bases). Germline V gene data show CDR1 as SGHTA and CDR2 as FQGNSA. The CDR3 spans 18 residues. V lost 1 base to trimming and J lost 2 bases, with 19 bases between them. The CDR3 loop is CASSLDGTGLPLTDTQYF. Written as DNA, the CDR3 is TGTGCCAGCAGCTTAGATGGAACAGGGCTTCCCCTCACAGATACGCAGTATTTT.

This clonotype was counted many times. This chain joins TRBV10-3 and TRBJ1-2, with D possibly being TRBD1 (5 bases). This CDR3 is 13 amino acids long. Per germline, CDR1 ENHRY and CDR2 SYGVKD. V lost 5 bases and J 7 bases, leaving 14 bases between the germline ends. CDR3 amino acids: CAISSTDEGGYTF. The CDR3 DNA reads TGTGCCATCAGTTCGACAGACGAGGGTGGCTACACCTTC.